This T cell receptor (beta chain) was observed in a study of long-term antiretroviral therapy in people with HIV. Survey-level resolution applied to immunoSEQ assay v3.0. Some clones are missing from TCRdb's copy, which holds only in-frame ones; the method was immunoSEQ multiplex PCR. The sample yields 15,000 to 20,000 clones, 80% to 90% seen once. Trimming removed 2 bases from V and 0 bases from J, with 10 bases in between. The germline V gene encodes CDR1 LNHDA and CDR2 SQIVND (reference sequence). The CDR3 sequence is 15 residues long. The V and J genes are TRBV19 and TRBJ1-2, with D hard to call. The clonotype was recovered from a man aged 45-60 years with HIV. This sample comprised unsorted PBMCs, obtained 4.2 years after starting antiretroviral therapy. The CDR3 here is CASSINDPPNYGYTF. Here the CDR3 DNA reads TGTGCCAGTAGTATAAACGACCCTCCTAACTATGGCTACACCTTC.